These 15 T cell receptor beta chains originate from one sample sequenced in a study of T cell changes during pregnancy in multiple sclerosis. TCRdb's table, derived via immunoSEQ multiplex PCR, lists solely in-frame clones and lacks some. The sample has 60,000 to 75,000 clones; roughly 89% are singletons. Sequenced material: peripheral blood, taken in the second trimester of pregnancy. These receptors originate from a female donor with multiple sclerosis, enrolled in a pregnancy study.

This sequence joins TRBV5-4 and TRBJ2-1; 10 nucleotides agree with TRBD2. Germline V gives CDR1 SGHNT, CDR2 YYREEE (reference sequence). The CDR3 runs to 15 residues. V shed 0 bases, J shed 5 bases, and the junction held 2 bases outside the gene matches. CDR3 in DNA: TGTGCCAGCAGCTTGGGAGCGGGAGGGAACAATGAGCAGTTCTTC. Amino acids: CASSLGAGGNNEQFF. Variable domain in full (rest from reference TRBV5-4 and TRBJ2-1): ETGVTQSPTHLIKTRGQQVTLRCSSQSGHNTVSWYQQALGQGPQFIFQYYREEENGRGNFPPRFSGLQFPNYSSELNVNALELDDSALYLCASSLGAGGNNEQFFGPGTRLTVL.

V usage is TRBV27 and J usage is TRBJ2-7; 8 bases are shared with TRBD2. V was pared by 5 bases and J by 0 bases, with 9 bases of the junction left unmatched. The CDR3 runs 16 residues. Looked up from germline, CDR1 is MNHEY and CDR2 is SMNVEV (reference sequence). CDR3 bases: TGTGCCAGCAGTGAAATAGCGGGAAGTTTCTCCTACGAGCAGTACTTC. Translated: CASSEIAGSFSYEQYF.

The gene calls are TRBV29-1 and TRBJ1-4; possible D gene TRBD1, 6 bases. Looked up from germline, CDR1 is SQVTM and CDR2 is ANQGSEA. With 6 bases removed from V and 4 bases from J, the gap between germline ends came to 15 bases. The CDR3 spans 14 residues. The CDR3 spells CSVDMTGLNEKLFF. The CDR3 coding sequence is TGCAGCGTGGACATGACAGGCCTTAATGAAAAACTGTTTTTT.

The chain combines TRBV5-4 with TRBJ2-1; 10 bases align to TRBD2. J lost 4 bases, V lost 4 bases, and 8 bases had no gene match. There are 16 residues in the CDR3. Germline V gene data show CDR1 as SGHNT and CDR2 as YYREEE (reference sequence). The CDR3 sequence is CASSATSGTLYNEQFF. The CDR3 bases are TGTGCCAGCAGCGCCACTAGCGGGACTTTATACAATGAGCAGTTCTTC.

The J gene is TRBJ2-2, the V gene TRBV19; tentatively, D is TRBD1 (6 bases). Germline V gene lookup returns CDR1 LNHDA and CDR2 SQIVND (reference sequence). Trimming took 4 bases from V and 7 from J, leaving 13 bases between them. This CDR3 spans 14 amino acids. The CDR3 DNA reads TGTGCCAGTAGTACGATTACAGGGAACGGGGAGCTGTTTTTT. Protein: CASSTITGNGELFF.

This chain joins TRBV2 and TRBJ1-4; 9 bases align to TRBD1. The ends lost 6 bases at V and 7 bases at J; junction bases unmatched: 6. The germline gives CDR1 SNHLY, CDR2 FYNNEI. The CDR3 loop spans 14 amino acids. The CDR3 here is CASRTGTGSEKLFF. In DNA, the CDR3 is TGTGCCAGCAGGACCGGGACAGGGAGTGAAAAACTGTTTTTT.

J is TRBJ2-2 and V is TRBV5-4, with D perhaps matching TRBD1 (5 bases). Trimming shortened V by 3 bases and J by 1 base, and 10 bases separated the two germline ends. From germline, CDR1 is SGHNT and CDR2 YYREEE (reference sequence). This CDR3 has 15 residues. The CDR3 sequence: CASSYDSLNTGELFF. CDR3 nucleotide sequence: TGTGCCAGCAGCTATGACAGCTTGAACACCGGGGAGCTGTTTTTT.

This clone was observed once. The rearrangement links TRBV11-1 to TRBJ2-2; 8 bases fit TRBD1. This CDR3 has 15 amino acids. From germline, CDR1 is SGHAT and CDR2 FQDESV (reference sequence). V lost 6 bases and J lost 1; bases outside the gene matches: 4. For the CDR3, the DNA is TGTGCCAGCAGTCACGGACAGGGGAACACCGGGGAGCTGTTTTTT. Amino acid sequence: CASSHGQGNTGELFF.

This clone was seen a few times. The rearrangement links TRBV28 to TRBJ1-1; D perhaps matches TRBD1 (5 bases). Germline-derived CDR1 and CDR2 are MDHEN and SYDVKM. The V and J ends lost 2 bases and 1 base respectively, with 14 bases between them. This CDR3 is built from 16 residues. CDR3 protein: CASSLMGGTPNTEAFF. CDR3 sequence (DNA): TGTGCCAGCAGTTTAATGGGGGGGACCCCGAACACTGAAGCTTTCTTT.

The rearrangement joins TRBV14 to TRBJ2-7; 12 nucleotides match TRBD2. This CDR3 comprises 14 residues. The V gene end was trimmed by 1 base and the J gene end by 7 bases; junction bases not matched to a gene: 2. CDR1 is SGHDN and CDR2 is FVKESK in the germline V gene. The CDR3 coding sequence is TGTGCCAGCAGCCAAGTCCTAGCGGGGGGGGAGCAGTACTTC. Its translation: CASSQVLAGGEQYF.

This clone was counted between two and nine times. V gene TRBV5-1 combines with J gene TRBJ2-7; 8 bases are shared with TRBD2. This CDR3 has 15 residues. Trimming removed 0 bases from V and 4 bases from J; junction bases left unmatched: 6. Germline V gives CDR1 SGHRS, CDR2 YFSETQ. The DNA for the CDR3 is TGCGCCAGCAGCTTGGGAGCGGGAGTGGGTTACGAGCAGTACTTC. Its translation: CASSLGAGVGYEQYF.

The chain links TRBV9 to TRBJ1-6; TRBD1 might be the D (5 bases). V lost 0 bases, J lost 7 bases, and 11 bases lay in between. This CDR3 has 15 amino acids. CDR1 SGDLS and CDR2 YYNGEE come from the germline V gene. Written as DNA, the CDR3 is TGTGCCAGCAGCGTAGGGCAGGGCCTAAATTCACCCCTCCACTTT. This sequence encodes CASSVGQGLNSPLHF.

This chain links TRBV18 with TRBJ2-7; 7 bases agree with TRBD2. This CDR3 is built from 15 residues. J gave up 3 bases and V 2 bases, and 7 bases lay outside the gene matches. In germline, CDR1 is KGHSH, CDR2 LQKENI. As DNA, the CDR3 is TGTGCCAGCTCACCAGCATCCAGCGGGAACTACGAGCAGTACTTC. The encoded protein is CASSPASSGNYEQYF.

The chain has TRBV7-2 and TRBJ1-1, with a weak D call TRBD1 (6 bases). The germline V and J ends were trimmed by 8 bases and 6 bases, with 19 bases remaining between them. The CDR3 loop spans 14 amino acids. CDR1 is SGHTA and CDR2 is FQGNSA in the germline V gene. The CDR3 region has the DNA TGTGCCAGCGTTTTGTGGGACACTAAGGCTGAAGCTTTCTTT. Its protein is CASVLWDTKAEAFF.

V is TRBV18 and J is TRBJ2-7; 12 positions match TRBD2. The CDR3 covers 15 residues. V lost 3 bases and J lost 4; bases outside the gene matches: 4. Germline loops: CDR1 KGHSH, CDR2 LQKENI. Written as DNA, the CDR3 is TGTGCCAGCTCACCTTGGACTAGCGGGGATTACGAGCAGTACTTC. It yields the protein CASSPWTSGDYEQYF.